This T cell receptor beta chain is drawn from a study of T cell responses to AZD1222 COVID-19 vaccine. Study-wide background: Analysis merged second doses at about 4 or about 12 weeks. General observations from the study: Two AZD1222 administrations were followed by greater Spike-specific TCR breadth and depth. It was only 6 or 7 AZD1222 recipients who were seropositive at baseline. Mostly white British, mostly female donors; authors suggested clonal diversity may be underestimated.

A remark on this clone: Its specificity is not known.

Using immunoSEQ multiplex PCR, the repertoire was profiled, and TCRdb retains in-frame clones only, with some absent. The sample carries more than 150,000 clones, 85% to 95% recorded once. With V trimmed by 5 bases and J by 0 bases, 3 bases remained unmatched. CDR3 length: 15 amino acids. Germline CDR1 reads SGHNT; CDR2 reads YYREEE (reference sequence). The receptor's source is an adult in good health. This chain joins TRBV5-4 and TRBJ2-3; 10 bases are a match to TRBD2. The sample consisted of peripheral blood, taken on day 0 of AZD1222 vaccination. CDR3 protein: CASSETSGSTDTQYF. The CDR3, as DNA: TGTGCCAGCAGTGAGACTAGCGGGAGCACAGATACGCAGTATTTT.